This T cell receptor beta chain stems from a study of PD-1 blockade in mismatch repair-deficient tumors. Study-level findings and limits: Tumor-resident clones, often absent from pretreatment blood, expanded after pembrolizumab and then contracted.

In the case of this clone: Its antigen is as yet unknown.

Method: immunoSEQ multiplex PCR; TCRdb's copy keeps in-frame clones and lacks some. Here the sample spans over 60,000 clones, about 91% being singletons. CDR1 and CDR2 (germline): SQVTM, ANQGSEA. The V end was cut by 7 bases, the J end by 2 bases, with 18 bases between. The CDR3 extends over 14 amino acids. This receptor was obtained from an adult with mismatch repair-deficient cancer. V gene TRBV29-1 combines with J gene TRBJ2-7; D possibly corresponds to TRBD1 (7 bases). The specimen comprised peripheral blood, sampled 52 weeks after starting pembrolizumab. CDR3 amino acids: CSATAGGRAYEQYF. Here the CDR3 DNA reads TGCAGCGCAACAGCAGGGGGGCGCGCCTACGAGCAGTACTTC.